This TCR beta chain was captured in a study of blood T cells in healthy people across ages. Study observations and caveats: Across the age range, TCR beta diversity per million T cells fell in a roughly linear way.

In the case of this clonotype: Its antigen is not known.

Alongside a J-beta primer mix, a sample-barcoded 5' primer served in a second PCR lasting about 7 to 11 cycles. TCRdb redid the calling of the 5' RACE reads with MiXCR, one entry per CDR3 protein. The sample includes 600,000 to 850,000 distinct CDR3 sequences, approximately 25% of them seen just once. The CDR3 is 15 residues long. Germline CDR1 and CDR2: MNHEY and SVGAGI. V lost 2 bases, J lost 5 bases, and 10 bases lay in between. Each donor had around 9.8 milliliters of peripheral blood drawn. Per sample, no less than 5 micrograms of total RNA were extracted. The same specimen was also included in a second study, on T cells of mothers and their children. Turning to that study: Donors comprised a few healthy Caucasian mothers plus their six children.

V and J are TRBV6-5 and TRBJ1-6, with a possible D match to TRBD1 (5 bases). Sequencing input: blood. The clonotype was recovered from a boy younger than 18 in good health. CDR3 DNA: TGTGCCAGCAGTTACGGACAACGTGATAATTCACCCCTCCACTTT. Translation gives CASSYGQRDNSPLHF.